This record concerns one T cell receptor beta chain sequence. Compared with germline, one end of the junction differs, possibly owing to a read error. This CDR3 spans 16 amino acids. CDR1 and CDR2 from the germline V gene are SGHAT and FQNNGV. This specimen belongs to a study of tumor-infiltrating lymphocytes in primary liver carcinoma. The source material, 20-30 mg of unsorted bulk tissue, was used to co-extract RNA and DNA. Surgical resection was used to treat these primary liver carcinoma patients. From roughly 470 ng total RNA, TCR beta cDNA was generated with a primer in the constant region. Each TCR beta library was derived from three nested multiplex PCR rounds that employed slightly modified ARM-PCR. TRBV1-TRBV30 forward and Cbeta reverse primers drove the first two roughly 10-cycle rounds. Each CDR3 protein gets one entry after TCRdb re-called the multiplex PCR reads with MiXCR. This sample has approximately 30,000 distinct CDR3 sequences, with approximately 80% found just once.

The V and J genes are TRBV11-2 and TRBJ2-7; D gene unclear. Sequenced sample: liver tumor tissue from sampling region 5. As for subset: tumor region T5, tumor centre. This receptor was identified in a man aged 40-49 years with primary liver carcinoma and hepatitis B virus infection. Here the CDR3 DNA reads TGTACCAGTAGCTTAGAGATGGCACCAAAACCCTACGGGCAGTACTTC. Translation: CTSSLEMAPKPYGQYF.